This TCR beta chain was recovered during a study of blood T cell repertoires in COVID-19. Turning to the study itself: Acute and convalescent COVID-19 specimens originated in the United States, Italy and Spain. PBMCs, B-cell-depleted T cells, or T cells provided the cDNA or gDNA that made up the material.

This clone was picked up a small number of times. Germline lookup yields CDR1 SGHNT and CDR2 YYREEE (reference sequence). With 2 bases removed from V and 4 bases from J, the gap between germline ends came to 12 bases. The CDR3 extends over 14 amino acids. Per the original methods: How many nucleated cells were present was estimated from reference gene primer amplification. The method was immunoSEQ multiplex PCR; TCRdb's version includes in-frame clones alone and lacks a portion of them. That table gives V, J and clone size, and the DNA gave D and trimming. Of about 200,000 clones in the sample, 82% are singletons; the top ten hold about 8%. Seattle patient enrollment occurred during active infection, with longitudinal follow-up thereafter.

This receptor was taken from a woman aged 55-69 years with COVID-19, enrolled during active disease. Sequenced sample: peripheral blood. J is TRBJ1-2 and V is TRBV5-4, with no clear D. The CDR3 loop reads CASSLRQLGYGYTF. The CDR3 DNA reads TGTGCCAGCAGCTTAAGGCAGCTAGGCTATGGCTACACCTTC. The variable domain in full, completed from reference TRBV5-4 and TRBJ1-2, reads ETGVTQSPTHLIKTRGQQVTLRCSSQSGHNTVSWYQQALGQGPQFIFQYYREEENGRGNFPPRFSGLQFPNYSSELNVNALELDDSALYLCASSLRQLGYGYTFGSGTRLTVV.